Presented here are 10 T cell receptor beta chains from one specimen sequenced in a study of control samples from healthy donors and cancer patients. Using immunoSEQ multiplex PCR, the repertoire was profiled, and TCRdb retains in-frame clones only, with some absent. Here the sample spans 130,000 or so clones, around 90% being singletons. Sequencing used blood. The receptors were gathered from a man in his late teens or twenties in good health.

This clone appeared a single time. This chain connects TRBV7-9 to TRBJ2-5; a possible D gene is TRBD1 (5 bases). This CDR3 comprises 15 residues. Trimming cost V 5 bases and J 1 base, with 14 bases left between them. Looked up from germline, CDR1 is SEHNR and CDR2 is FQNEAQ (reference sequence). This CDR3 reads CASSPRQRPQETQYF. The CDR3 nucleotides read TGTGCCAGCAGCCCGAGACAGCGCCCCCAAGAGACCCAGTACTTC.

The J gene is TRBJ2-5, the V gene TRBV9, with 7 bases lining up with TRBD2. V lost 4 bases, J lost 1 base, and 4 bases stayed unmatched. The CDR3 covers 14 residues. Germline CDR1 reads SGDLS; CDR2 reads YYNGEE. The CDR3: CASSFSGGQETQYF. In nucleotides, the CDR3 is TGTGCCAGCAGCTTCTCGGGGGGCCAAGAGACCCAGTACTTC.

The V gene is TRBV6-5, the J gene TRBJ1-6, with D maybe TRBD1 (5 bases). Germline V lookup: CDR1 MNHEY, CDR2 SVGAGI. CDR3 length: 16 residues. Deletions cut 0 bases from V and 9 bases from J, with 15 bases between. CDR3 coding DNA: TGTGCCAGCAGTTACTCTGTGCAGGGTCGTGGTTCACCCCTCCACTTT. Amino acids: CASSYSVQGRGSPLHF.

The V and J genes are TRBV9 and TRBJ1-1; 8 bases fit TRBD1. The CDR3 runs to 16 residues. From germline, CDR1 is SGDLS and CDR2 YYNGEE. Germline trimming cut 3 bases from V and 0 bases from J; bases unmatched to any gene: 7. CDR3 sequence (DNA): TGTGCCAGCAGCGCCCCCGGGACAGGCATGAACACTGAAGCTTTCTTT. Protein product: CASSAPGTGMNTEAFF.

This clone was picked up one time. This sequence joins TRBV7-2 and TRBJ2-2; TRBD2 matches 9 bases. CDR1 SGHTA and CDR2 FQGNSA come from the germline V gene. Trimming cost V 1 base and J 9 bases; bases outside gene matches: 12. CDR3 length equals 17 residues. The CDR3 nucleotides read TGTGCCAGCAGCTTAGGTGGTAGCGGGGGTCGTGGGCGGGAGCTGTTTTTT. It encodes CASSLGGSGGRGRELFF.

The rearrangement joins TRBV30 to TRBJ2-1, with D uncertain. The ends were cut back, 3 bases at V and 0 bases at J, with 9 bases in the middle. The V gene's germline CDR1 is GTSNPN and CDR2 SVGIG (reference sequence). The CDR3 covers 14 residues. The CDR3 sequence is CAWRADSSYNEQFF. DNA of the CDR3: TGTGCCTGGAGGGCGGATAGCTCCTACAATGAGCAGTTCTTC.

The table lists this clone with a count of one. V usage is TRBV21-1 and J usage is TRBJ2-6; TRBD2 is the table's D call, not checked against the DNA. TRBV21-1 is reported as a pseudogene. The CDR3 spans 19 residues. CDR3 DNA sequence: TGTGCCAGCAGCAAAGGCGGGGGTTATTCGCACTCTGGGGCCAACGTCCTGACTTTC. This sequence encodes CASSKGGGYSHSGANVLTF.

This clone was recorded only once. V usage is TRBV6-1 and J usage is TRBJ1-5; the D is unclear. CDR3 length equals 14 residues. Trimming cost V 2 bases and J 4 bases, with 9 bases left between them. Germline V gene lookup returns CDR1 MNHNS and CDR2 SASEGT. CDR3 region: CASSETGSNQPQHF. DNA for the CDR3: TGTGCCAGCAGTGAAACGGGGTCGAATCAGCCCCAGCATTTT.

V and J are TRBV6-1 and TRBJ1-2; 7 nucleotides agree with TRBD1. CDR3 length: 16 residues. The germline V gene encodes CDR1 MNHNS and CDR2 SASEGT. The trim removed 0 bases at V and 2 bases at J, leaving 6 bases unmatched. The CDR3 bases are TGTGCCAGCAGTGAAGCGGGGCAGGGGGTCAACTATGGCTACACCTTC. Protein: CASSEAGQGVNYGYTF.

The chain uses TRBV10-3 and TRBJ2-7; D not resolved. This CDR3 comprises 11 residues. CDR1 is ENHRY and CDR2 is SYGVKD in the germline V gene. V lost 3 bases and J lost 4, with 4 bases in between. Here the CDR3 DNA reads TGTGCCATCAGTGACGGGTACGAGCAGTACTTC. Amino acid sequence: CAISDGYEQYF.